The 9 T cell receptor beta chains listed next were all sequenced from one sample in a study of metastatic and nonmetastatic thyroid tumors. Thyroid surgery was performed in patients who had received no treatment beforehand. Via MiXCR, TCRdb re-called the PCR reads. The repertoire holds tens of thousands of clones, with about 24% as singletons. The sample consisted of tumor tissue. The origin of the receptors is a female donor with papillary thyroid cancer or a benign thyroid nodule (not recorded which). Some clones in this sample may be carry-over from other donors' samples.

This clone was counted a few times. A much more abundant neighbour one base away suggests this may be a read error. This sample includes further DNA sequences coding for the same CDR3. The chain couples TRBV29-1 to TRBJ2-1, with D unresolved. The CDR3 has 14 amino acids. V gave up 1 base and J gave up 9 bases, with 16 bases separating them. The germline gives CDR1 SQVTM, CDR2 ANQGSEA. The CDR3 here is CSVEGTGRAAEQFF. The DNA for the CDR3 is TGCAGCGTTGAAGGTACGGGTCGGGCAGCTGAGCAGTTCTTC.

V is TRBV20-1 and J is TRBJ2-7; TRBD1 matches 8 bases. In germline, CDR1 is DFQATT, CDR2 SNEGSKA (reference sequence). The V segment lost 2 bases and the J segment 2 bases; nucleotides outside the gene matches: 8. The CDR3 runs to 15 residues. As DNA, the CDR3 is TGCAGTGCTAGACATCCTCGACAGGGGACCTACGAGCAGTACTTC. It is translated as CSARHPRQGTYEQYF.

This clone has more than one count but fewer than ten. The chain joins TRBV2 to TRBJ1-1; maybe TRBD1 (6 bases). Germline V gene sequence: CDR1 SNHLY, CDR2 FYNNEI. The V gene lost 6 bases and the J gene lost 6 bases, with 8 bases spanning the gap. CDR3 length equals 11 residues. DNA for the CDR3: TGTGCCAGCAGCCAGGGGCCTGAAGCTTTCTTT. Protein sequence: CASSQGPEAFF.

This rearrangement joins TRBV20-1 to TRBJ2-7; 7 positions agree with TRBD1. The germline gives CDR1 DFQATT, CDR2 SNEGSKA (reference sequence). The CDR3 sequence is 17 residues long. After removal of 5 bases from V and 5 bases from J, the junction contained 21 bases not matched to a gene. The CDR3 region is CSAEPEIRQTGLDEQYF. DNA of the CDR3: TGCAGTGCTGAGCCCGAGATTAGACAGACAGGGCTGGACGAGCAGTACTTC.

This clone was found many times. The chain recombines TRBV6-1 with TRBJ2-7; D may be TRBD1 (6 bases). From germline, CDR1 is MNHNS and CDR2 SASEGT. V lost 6 bases and J lost 3, with 21 bases in between. The CDR3 extends over 16 amino acids. This chain's CDR3 is CASSFNRVLTGYEQYF. Here the CDR3 DNA reads TGTGCCAGCAGCTTTAACAGGGTGTTGACGGGCTACGAGCAGTACTTC.

There are a few counts of this clone. The CDR3 spells CASRGTLLKDTEAFF. The CDR3 DNA sequence: TGTGCCAGCAGGGGGACGCTTCTAAAGGACACTGAAGCTTTCTTT. The chain has TRBV19 and TRBJ1-1; 7 bases are shared with TRBD1. CDR3 length: 15 amino acids. Germline V gene lookup returns CDR1 LNHDA and CDR2 SQIVND (reference sequence). V shed 9 bases, J shed 3 bases, and the junction held 13 bases outside the gene matches. Looking up the rest from reference TRBV19 and TRBJ1-1 gives the full variable domain: DGGITQSPKYLFRKEGQNVTLSCEQNLNHDAMYWYRQDPGQGLRLIYYSQIVNDFQKGDIAEGYSVSREKKESFPLTVTSAQKNPTAFYLCASRGTLLKDTEAFFGQGTRLTVV.

This chain uses TRBV15 with TRBJ2-5, with TRBD1 identical over 9 bases. Germline V gene data show CDR1 as LNHNV and CDR2 as YYDKDF (reference sequence). V lost 0 bases, J lost 3 bases, and 8 bases stayed unmatched. CDR3 size: 17 residues. As DNA, the CDR3 is TGTGCCACCAGCAGAGATCGGACAGGGGACCAAAAAGAGACCCAGTACTTC. This encodes CATSRDRTGDQKETQYF.

V usage is TRBV6-1 and J usage is TRBJ2-3; possibly TRBD1 or TRBD2 for D (5 bases each). V was clipped by 6 bases and J by 4 bases, with 11 bases between them. The CDR3 covers 13 residues. Germline V gives CDR1 MNHNS, CDR2 SASEGT. Written as DNA, the CDR3 is TGTGCCAGCAGGGGGGTGATCCCAGATACGCAGTATTTT. Encoded protein: CASRGVIPDTQYF.

The rearrangement links TRBV19 to TRBJ2-7; a weak D match, TRBD1 (5 bases). V dropped 1 base and J dropped 4 bases, with 8 bases sitting between them. Germline V gene data show CDR1 as LNHDA and CDR2 as SQIVND (reference sequence). CDR3 length equals 13 residues. The CDR3 DNA is TGTGCCAGTAGTATAGGGGGCGGTTACGAGCAGTACTTC. It specifies CASSIGGGYEQYF.